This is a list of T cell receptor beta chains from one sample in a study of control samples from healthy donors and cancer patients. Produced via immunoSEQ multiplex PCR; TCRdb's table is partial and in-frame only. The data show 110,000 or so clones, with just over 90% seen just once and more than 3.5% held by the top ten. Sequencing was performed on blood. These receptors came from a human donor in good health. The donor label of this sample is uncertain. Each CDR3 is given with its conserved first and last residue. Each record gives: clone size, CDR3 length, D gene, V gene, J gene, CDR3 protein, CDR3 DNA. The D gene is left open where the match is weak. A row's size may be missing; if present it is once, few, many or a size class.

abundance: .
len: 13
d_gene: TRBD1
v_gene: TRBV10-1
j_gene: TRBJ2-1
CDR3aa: CTSNEDREHEQFF
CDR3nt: TGCACCAGCAATGAGGACAGGGAACATGAGCAGTTCTTC

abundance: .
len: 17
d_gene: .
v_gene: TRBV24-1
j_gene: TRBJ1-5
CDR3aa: CATSGSSQTGGVGPQHF
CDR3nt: TGTGCCACCAGTGGTTCGTCTCAGACAGGCGGAGTTGGGCCCCAGCATTTT

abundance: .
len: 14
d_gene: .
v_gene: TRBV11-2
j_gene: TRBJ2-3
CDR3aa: CASSPSARTDTQYF
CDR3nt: TGTGCCAGCAGCCCGTCTGCGCGCACAGATACGCAGTATTTT

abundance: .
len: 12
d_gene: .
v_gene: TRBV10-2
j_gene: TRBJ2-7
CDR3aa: CATSGGDYEQYF
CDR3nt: TGCGCCACCTCAGGGGGGGACTACGAGCAGTACTTC

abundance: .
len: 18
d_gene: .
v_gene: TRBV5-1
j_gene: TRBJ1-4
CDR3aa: CASSGLSSSRATNEKLFF
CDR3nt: TGCGCCAGCAGCGGCCTTTCCTCGTCCAGGGCAACTAATGAAAAACTGTTTTTT

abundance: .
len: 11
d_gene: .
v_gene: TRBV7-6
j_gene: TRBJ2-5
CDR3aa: CASSLQETQYF
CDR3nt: TGTGCCAGCAGCTTACAAGAGACCCAGTACTTC

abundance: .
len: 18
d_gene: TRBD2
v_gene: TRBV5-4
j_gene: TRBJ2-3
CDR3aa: CASSSRLAGATSTDTQYF
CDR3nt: TGTGCCAGCAGCTCTCGACTAGCGGGGGCCACTAGCACAGATACGCAGTATTTT

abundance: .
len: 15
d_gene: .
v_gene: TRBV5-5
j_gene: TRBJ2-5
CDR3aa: CASSLYPQPKETQYF
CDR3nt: TGTGCCAGCAGCTTGTATCCACAGCCGAAAGAGACCCAGTACTTC

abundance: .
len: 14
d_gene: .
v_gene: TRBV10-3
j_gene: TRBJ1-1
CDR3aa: CAISERPPGTEAFF
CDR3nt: TGTGCCATCAGTGAGAGACCCCCGGGCACTGAAGCTTTCTTT

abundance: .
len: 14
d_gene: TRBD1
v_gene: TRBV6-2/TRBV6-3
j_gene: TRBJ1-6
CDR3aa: CASSRGQPGSPLHF
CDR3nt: TGTGCCAGCAGCCGGGGACAGCCTGGGTCACCCCTCCACTTT

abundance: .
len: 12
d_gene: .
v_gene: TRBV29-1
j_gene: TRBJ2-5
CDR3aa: CSVDRGLGTQYF
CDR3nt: TGCAGCGTTGACAGGGGCCTCGGGACCCAGTACTTC

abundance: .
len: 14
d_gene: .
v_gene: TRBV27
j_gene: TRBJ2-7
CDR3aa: CASSLSASRYEQYF
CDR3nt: TGTGCCAGCAGTTTATCCGCGTCTCGCTACGAGCAGTACTTC

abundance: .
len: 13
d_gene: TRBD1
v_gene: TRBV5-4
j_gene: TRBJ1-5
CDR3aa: CASSKDRGQPQHF
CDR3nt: TGTGCCAGCAGCAAGGACAGGGGGCAGCCCCAGCATTTT

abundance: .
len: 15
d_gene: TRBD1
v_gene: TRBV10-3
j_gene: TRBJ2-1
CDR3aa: CAISRTGTGGNEQFF
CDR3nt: TGTGCCATCAGTCGGACCGGGACAGGGGGTAATGAGCAGTTCTTC

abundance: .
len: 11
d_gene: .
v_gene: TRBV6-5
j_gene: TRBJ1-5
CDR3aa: CAAGGLGPQHF
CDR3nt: TGTGCCGCCGGGGGGTTGGGGCCCCAGCATTTT

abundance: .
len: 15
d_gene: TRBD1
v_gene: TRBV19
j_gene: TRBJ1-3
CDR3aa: CASSIEGTAGNTIYF
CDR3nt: TGTGCCAGTAGTATAGAGGGGACAGCTGGAAACACCATATATTTT

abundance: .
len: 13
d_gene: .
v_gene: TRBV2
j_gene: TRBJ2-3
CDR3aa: CATLPRDTDTQYF
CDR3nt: TGTGCCACACTACCCCGGGACACAGATACGCAGTATTTT

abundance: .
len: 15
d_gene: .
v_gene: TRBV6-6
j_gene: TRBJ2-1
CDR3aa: CASSYPAERGGEQFF
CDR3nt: TGTGCCAGCAGTTACCCCGCCGAAAGGGGGGGCGAGCAGTTCTTC

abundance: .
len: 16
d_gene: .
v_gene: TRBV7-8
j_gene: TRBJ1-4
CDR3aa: CASSLARRQSSEKLFF
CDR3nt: TGTGCCAGCAGCTTAGCCCGCAGGCAATCAAGTGAAAAACTGTTTTTT

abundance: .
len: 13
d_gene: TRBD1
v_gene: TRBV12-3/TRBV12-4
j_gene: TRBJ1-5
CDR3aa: CASRRQGHQPQHF
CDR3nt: TGTGCCAGCAGGAGACAGGGACATCAGCCCCAGCATTTT

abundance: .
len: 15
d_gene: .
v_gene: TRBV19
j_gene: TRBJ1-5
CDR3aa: CASKEGPEGNQPQHF
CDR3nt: TGTGCCAGTAAGGAGGGGCCCGAGGGCAATCAGCCCCAGCATTTT

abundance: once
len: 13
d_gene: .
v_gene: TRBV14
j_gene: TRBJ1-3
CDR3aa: CASSPRIGNTIYF
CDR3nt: TGTGCCAGCAGCCCGAGAATCGGAAACACCATATATTTT

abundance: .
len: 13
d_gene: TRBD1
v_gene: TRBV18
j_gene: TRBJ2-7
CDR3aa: CATMGQRFHEQYF
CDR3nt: TGTGCCACGATGGGACAGAGATTCCACGAGCAGTACTTC

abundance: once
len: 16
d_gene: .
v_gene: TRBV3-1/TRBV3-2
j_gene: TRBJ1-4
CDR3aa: CASSQTVGGAREKLFF
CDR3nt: TGTGCCAGCAGCCAAACCGTTGGGGGGGCAAGAGAAAAACTGTTTTTT

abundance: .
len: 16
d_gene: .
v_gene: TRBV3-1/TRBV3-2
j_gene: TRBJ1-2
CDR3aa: CASSQEMGPGGYGYTF
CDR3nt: TGTGCCAGCAGCCAAGAAATGGGGCCTGGAGGCTATGGCTACACCTTC

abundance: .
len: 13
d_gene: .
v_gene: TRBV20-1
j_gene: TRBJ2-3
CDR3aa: CSASKDGTDTQYF
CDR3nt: TGCAGTGCTAGTAAGGACGGCACAGATACGCAGTATTTT

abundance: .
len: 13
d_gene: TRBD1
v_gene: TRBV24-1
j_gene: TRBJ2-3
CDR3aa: CATSRGPADTQYF
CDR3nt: TGTGCCACCTCTAGGGGGCCGGCAGATACGCAGTATTTT

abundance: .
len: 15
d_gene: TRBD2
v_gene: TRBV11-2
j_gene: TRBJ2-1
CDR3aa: CASSLSASGGNEQFF
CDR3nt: TGTGCCAGCAGCTTAAGTGCTAGCGGGGGAAATGAGCAGTTCTTC

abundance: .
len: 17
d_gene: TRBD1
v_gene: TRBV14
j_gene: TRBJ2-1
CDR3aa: CASSQEGGSGSYNEQFF
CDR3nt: TGTGCCAGCAGCCAAGAAGGGGGCTCTGGCTCCTACAATGAGCAGTTCTTC